These T cell receptor beta chains were read from a single sample in a study of shared clonotypes between healthy human individuals. The repertoire was sequenced with immunoSEQ multiplex PCR; TCRdb's copy has only in-frame clones and lacks some. The sample lists roughly 1,100,000 clones; around 76% were seen once. Material for sequencing was memory CD4+ T cells sorted from blood. The receptors here all came from a man between 18 and 35 years old in good health. Each CDR3 is given with its conserved first and last residue. Each record gives: V gene, J gene, clone size, D gene, CDR3 DNA, CDR3 protein. A D gene is named only where the DNA matches it firmly. The listing skips clone size in some rows; elsewhere it reads once, few, many or a size class.

v_gene: TRBV29-1; j_gene: TRBJ2-2; abundance: .; d_gene: TRBD1; CDR3nt: TGCAGCGTTCGGACAGGGGGCTACGGGGAGCTGTTTTTT; CDR3aa: CSVRTGGYGELFF
v_gene: TRBV29-1; j_gene: TRBJ1-5; abundance: .; d_gene: .; CDR3nt: TGCAGCGTTGGGGGAAATAGCAATCAGCCCCAGCATTTT; CDR3aa: CSVGGNSNQPQHF
v_gene: TRBV4-2; j_gene: TRBJ1-1; abundance: .; d_gene: .; CDR3nt: TGTGCCAGCAGCCAGGCCGACAGGCCAAATGAAGCTTTCTTT; CDR3aa: CASSQADRPNEAFF
v_gene: TRBV28; j_gene: TRBJ1-5; abundance: few; d_gene: TRBD1; CDR3nt: TGTGCCAGTCAGGGGGCGAATCAGCCCCAGCATTTT; CDR3aa: CASQGANQPQHF
v_gene: TRBV10-3; j_gene: TRBJ2-7; abundance: .; d_gene: TRBD1; CDR3nt: TGTGCCATCAGCCGGGACAGGGGGCGCTCCTACGAGCAGTACTTC; CDR3aa: CAISRDRGRSYEQYF
v_gene: TRBV10-1; j_gene: TRBJ2-2; abundance: .; d_gene: TRBD2; CDR3nt: TGCGCCAGCAGTTTAGCGGGGGGCACCGGGGAGCTGTTTTTT; CDR3aa: CASSLAGGTGELFF
v_gene: TRBV6-5; j_gene: TRBJ2-7; abundance: .; d_gene: TRBD2; CDR3nt: TGTGCCAGCAGTTACTTGGCGGGAGGGGACGAGCAGTACTTC; CDR3aa: CASSYLAGGDEQYF
v_gene: TRBV2; j_gene: TRBJ2-7; abundance: once; d_gene: .; CDR3nt: TGTGCCAGCAGGGAGGGGAGGACCGTTTACGAGCAGTACTTC; CDR3aa: CASREGRTVYEQYF
v_gene: TRBV6-5; j_gene: TRBJ1-2; abundance: few; d_gene: .; CDR3nt: TGTGCCAGCAGCGGGACGGTCGAGGGGTACACCTTC; CDR3aa: CASSGTVEGYTF
v_gene: TRBV19; j_gene: TRBJ2-3; abundance: .; d_gene: TRBD1; CDR3nt: TGTGCCAGTAGTATTGGACCGAACAGGGGAGTCGCAGATACGCAGTATTTT; CDR3aa: CASSIGPNRGVADTQYF
v_gene: TRBV5-4; j_gene: TRBJ2-7; abundance: .; d_gene: TRBD2; CDR3nt: TGTGCCAGCAGCTACGGGACTAGCGGACAGTACTTC; CDR3aa: CASSYGTSGQYF
v_gene: TRBV7-9; j_gene: TRBJ2-7; abundance: .; d_gene: .; CDR3nt: TGTGCCAGCAGCTTCCCCGGTAGCTCCTACGAGCAGTACTTC; CDR3aa: CASSFPGSSYEQYF
v_gene: TRBV18; j_gene: TRBJ2-1; abundance: few; d_gene: .; CDR3nt: TGTGCCAGCTCACCCGGTATTTCGTACAATGAGCAGTTCTTC; CDR3aa: CASSPGISYNEQFF
v_gene: TRBV5-1; j_gene: TRBJ2-7; abundance: .; d_gene: .; CDR3nt: TGCGCCAGCAGCCGCGGAGCCGGGACATCAGGGTTATACGAGCAGTACTTC; CDR3aa: CASSRGAGTSGLYEQYF
v_gene: TRBV19; j_gene: TRBJ2-1; abundance: .; d_gene: TRBD2; CDR3nt: TGTGCCAGTAGTATAGATGCGACTAGCGGGAGGATTGATGAGCAGTTCTTC; CDR3aa: CASSIDATSGRIDEQFF
v_gene: TRBV30; j_gene: TRBJ1-1; abundance: .; d_gene: .; CDR3nt: TGTGCCTCCACCTTCCAGGGCAACACTGAAGCTTTCTTT; CDR3aa: CASTFQGNTEAFF
v_gene: TRBV4-3; j_gene: TRBJ2-3; abundance: .; d_gene: TRBD2; CDR3nt: TGCGCCAGCAGCCGAGGCGTAGCGGGAGGGCCTCAAGATACGCAGTATTTT; CDR3aa: CASSRGVAGGPQDTQYF
v_gene: TRBV4-3; j_gene: TRBJ2-3; abundance: .; d_gene: .; CDR3nt: TGCGCCAGCAGCCAAAAACGCACAGATACGCAGTATTTT; CDR3aa: CASSQKRTDTQYF
v_gene: TRBV18; j_gene: TRBJ2-5; abundance: few; d_gene: .; CDR3nt: TGTGCCAGCTCACCACCTCCGGGTGGGGAGACCCAGTACTTC; CDR3aa: CASSPPPGGETQYF
v_gene: TRBV5-8; j_gene: TRBJ1-2; abundance: .; d_gene: TRBD1; CDR3nt: TGTGCCAGCAGCCCGACAGGGGCATTCTATGGCTACACCTTC; CDR3aa: CASSPTGAFYGYTF
v_gene: TRBV7-9; j_gene: TRBJ1-4; abundance: few; d_gene: .; CDR3nt: TGTGCCAGCAGTCTGGGTGGAGGAGGCGAAAAACTGTTTTTT; CDR3aa: CASSLGGGGEKLFF
v_gene: TRBV20-1; j_gene: TRBJ2-1; abundance: .; d_gene: .; CDR3nt: TGCAGTGCCGCCTGGAATGAGCAGTTCTTC; CDR3aa: CSAAWNEQFF
v_gene: TRBV2; j_gene: TRBJ1-2; abundance: .; d_gene: TRBD1; CDR3nt: TGTGCCGATTGCCGGGACAGGGGATCCTATGGCTACACCTTC; CDR3aa: CADCRDRGSYGYTF
v_gene: TRBV27; j_gene: TRBJ2-7; abundance: .; d_gene: .; CDR3nt: TGTGCCAGCAGTTTTCGAGGGGGGGGCGCGTTGTACGAGCAGTACTTC; CDR3aa: CASSFRGGGALYEQYF
v_gene: TRBV15; j_gene: TRBJ2-5; abundance: .; d_gene: TRBD2; CDR3nt: TGTGCCACCAGCAGATCGCCGACTAGCGGGAGGAGCGGGGAGACCCAGTACTTC; CDR3aa: CATSRSPTSGRSGETQYF
v_gene: TRBV7-9; j_gene: TRBJ1-1; abundance: few; d_gene: TRBD1; CDR3nt: TGTGCCAGCACACAAGGACAGGGGGAAGTTGAAGCTTTCTTT; CDR3aa: CASTQGQGEVEAFF
v_gene: TRBV5-1; j_gene: TRBJ2-2; abundance: .; d_gene: .; CDR3nt: TGCGCCAGCAGCCCCGAGCGCATAAACACCGGGGAGCTGTTTTTT; CDR3aa: CASSPERINTGELFF
v_gene: TRBV4-1; j_gene: TRBJ2-3; abundance: many; d_gene: TRBD2; CDR3nt: TGCGCCAGCAGCCCGGGACTAGCGGGGACAGATACGCAGTATTTT; CDR3aa: CASSPGLAGTDTQYF
v_gene: TRBV30; j_gene: TRBJ1-2; abundance: .; d_gene: .; CDR3nt: TGTGCCTGGAGTTACGGGGCGACACTCTATGGCTACACCTTC; CDR3aa: CAWSYGATLYGYTF
v_gene: TRBV25-1; j_gene: TRBJ1-4; abundance: many; d_gene: .; CDR3nt: TGTGCCAGCAGTGAACTGGAAGGTACTGGTTTTAATGAAAAACTGTTTTTT; CDR3aa: CASSELEGTGFNEKLFF
v_gene: TRBV28; j_gene: TRBJ1-5; abundance: .; d_gene: .; CDR3nt: TGTGCCAGCAGTTTAATTGGTAGCAATCAGCCCCAGCATTTT; CDR3aa: CASSLIGSNQPQHF
v_gene: TRBV5-8; j_gene: TRBJ1-6; abundance: .; d_gene: TRBD1; CDR3nt: TGTGCCAGCAGCTTGGATGGCAGGGGGAGTTCACCCCTCCACTTT; CDR3aa: CASSLDGRGSSPLHF
v_gene: TRBV5-1; j_gene: TRBJ2-5; abundance: .; d_gene: .; CDR3nt: TGCGCCAGCAGCAACCCACTCAACCAAGAGACCCAGTACTTC; CDR3aa: CASSNPLNQETQYF
v_gene: TRBV2; j_gene: TRBJ2-2; abundance: .; d_gene: .; CDR3nt: TGTGCCAGCAGCCTCGTGGGCGAGAACACCGGGGAGCTGTTTTTT; CDR3aa: CASSLVGENTGELFF
v_gene: TRBV2; j_gene: TRBJ1-5; abundance: .; d_gene: .; CDR3nt: TGTGCCAGCAGTGACATGGTAGAGGGCAATCAGCCCCAGCATTTT; CDR3aa: CASSDMVEGNQPQHF
v_gene: TRBV6-1; j_gene: TRBJ1-4; abundance: .; d_gene: .; CDR3nt: TGTGCCAGCAGTGACGGGGGATCAGGCGGTAAACTGTTTTTT; CDR3aa: CASSDGGSGGKLFF
v_gene: TRBV5-1; j_gene: TRBJ2-7; abundance: once; d_gene: .; CDR3nt: TGCGCCAGCAGCGGACGGGCTTCAGGCGGGGAGCAGTACTTC; CDR3aa: CASSGRASGGEQYF
v_gene: TRBV14; j_gene: TRBJ1-3; abundance: .; d_gene: .; CDR3nt: TGTGCCAGCAGCCAAATGGGTTACAGGGCTGGAAACACCATATATTTT; CDR3aa: CASSQMGYRAGNTIYF
v_gene: TRBV27; j_gene: TRBJ2-7; abundance: few; d_gene: TRBD2; CDR3nt: TGTGCCAGCAGTTTATCCCGACTAGCGGGGGGAGAATTCTACGAGCAGTACTTC; CDR3aa: CASSLSRLAGGEFYEQYF
v_gene: TRBV10-2; j_gene: TRBJ2-3; abundance: few; d_gene: .; CDR3nt: TGCGCCAGCGTCGGGGGGCTTAGTTATACGCAGTATTTT; CDR3aa: CASVGGLSYTQYF
v_gene: TRBV7-8; j_gene: TRBJ1-5; abundance: .; d_gene: .; CDR3nt: TGTGCCAGCAGCTTACGCTCTGACCAGCCCCAGCATTTT; CDR3aa: CASSLRSDQPQHF
v_gene: TRBV18; j_gene: TRBJ2-2; abundance: .; d_gene: .; CDR3nt: TGTGCCAGCTCAAACCGCCAGGGGTCCGGGGAGCTGTTTTTT; CDR3aa: CASSNRQGSGELFF
v_gene: TRBV5-1; j_gene: TRBJ1-3; abundance: few; d_gene: .; CDR3nt: TGCGCCAGCAGCAGTTACATAGGGACTGGAAACACCATATATTTT; CDR3aa: CASSSYIGTGNTIYF
v_gene: TRBV4-2; j_gene: TRBJ1-6; abundance: few; d_gene: .; CDR3nt: TGTGCCAGCAGCCAACGGGCCTCCGAGTCACCCCTCCACTTT; CDR3aa: CASSQRASESPLHF
v_gene: TRBV2; j_gene: TRBJ2-5; abundance: .; d_gene: .; CDR3nt: TGTGCCAGCAGTCTCCCCCGGGGCGGGGAGACCCAGTACTTC; CDR3aa: CASSLPRGGETQYF
v_gene: TRBV11-1; j_gene: TRBJ1-6; abundance: .; d_gene: .; CDR3nt: TGTGCCAGCAGCATTAAGGATGTTAATTCACCCCTCCACTTT; CDR3aa: CASSIKDVNSPLHF
v_gene: TRBV7-9; j_gene: TRBJ1-5; abundance: few; d_gene: TRBD1; CDR3nt: TGTGCCAGCAGCTTAGGACAACAGGGGAGCCAGCCCCAGCATTTT; CDR3aa: CASSLGQQGSQPQHF
v_gene: TRBV1; j_gene: TRBJ1-4; abundance: .; d_gene: .; CDR3nt: TGCACCAGCAGCCTAAACGTCCCTTCGGGCAGGGGGCTCGGGAAACTGTTTTTT; CDR3aa: CTSSLNVPSGRGLGKLFF
v_gene: TRBV4-1; j_gene: TRBJ2-7; abundance: .; d_gene: .; CDR3nt: TGCGCCAGCAGCCAAGGTCTAGCCCTTGACTCCTACGAGCAGTACTTC; CDR3aa: CASSQGLALDSYEQYF
v_gene: TRBV5-1; j_gene: TRBJ1-4; abundance: .; d_gene: .; CDR3nt: TGCGCCAGCAGCCGGGACAAAAATGAAGAACTGTTTTTT; CDR3aa: CASSRDKNEELFF
v_gene: TRBV6-5; j_gene: TRBJ2-3; abundance: .; d_gene: .; CDR3nt: TGTGCCAGCAGTTGGGGTGGCACAGATACGCAGTATTTT; CDR3aa: CASSWGGTDTQYF
v_gene: TRBV7-9; j_gene: TRBJ2-1; abundance: .; d_gene: .; CDR3nt: TGTGCCAGCCACAGCTTCAATGAGCAGTTCTTC; CDR3aa: CASHSFNEQFF
v_gene: TRBV18; j_gene: TRBJ2-5; abundance: .; d_gene: .; CDR3nt: TGTGCCAGCTCGCGGGACCGCCAAGAGACCCAGTACTTC; CDR3aa: CASSRDRQETQYF